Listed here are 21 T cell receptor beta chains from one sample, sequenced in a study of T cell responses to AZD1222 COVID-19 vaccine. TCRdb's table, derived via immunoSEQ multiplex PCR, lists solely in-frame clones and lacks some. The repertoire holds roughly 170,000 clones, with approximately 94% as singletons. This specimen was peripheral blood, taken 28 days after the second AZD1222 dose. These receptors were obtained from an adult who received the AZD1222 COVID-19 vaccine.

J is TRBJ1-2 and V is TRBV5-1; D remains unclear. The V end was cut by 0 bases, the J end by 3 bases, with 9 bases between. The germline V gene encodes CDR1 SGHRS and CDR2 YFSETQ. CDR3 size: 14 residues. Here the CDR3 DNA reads TGCGCCAGCAGCTTGGATTTGGTTTACTATGGCTACACCTTC. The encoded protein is CASSLDLVYYGYTF.

CDR3 coding DNA: TGCGCCAGCAGCCGATCTCGACAGGGGAGGCTTCTGTTCTTC. It codes for CASSRSRQGRLLFF. This chain connects TRBV5-1 to TRBJ2-1, with 8 positions matching TRBD1. Looked up from germline, CDR1 is SGHRS and CDR2 is YFSETQ. Trimming cost V 4 bases and J 15 bases; bases outside gene matches: 15. The CDR3 runs 14 residues.

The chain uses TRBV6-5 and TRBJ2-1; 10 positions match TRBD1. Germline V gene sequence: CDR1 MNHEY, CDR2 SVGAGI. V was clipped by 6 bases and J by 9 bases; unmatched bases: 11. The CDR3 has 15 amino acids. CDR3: CASRHRDRGWGEQFF. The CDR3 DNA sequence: TGTGCCAGCAGACACCGGGACAGGGGATGGGGTGAGCAGTTCTTC.

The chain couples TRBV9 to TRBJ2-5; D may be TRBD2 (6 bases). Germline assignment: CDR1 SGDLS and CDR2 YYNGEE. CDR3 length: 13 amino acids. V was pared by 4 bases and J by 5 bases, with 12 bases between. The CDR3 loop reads CASSSGRGETQYF. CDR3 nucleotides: TGTGCCAGCAGCTCGGGCCGGGGGGAGACCCAGTACTTC.

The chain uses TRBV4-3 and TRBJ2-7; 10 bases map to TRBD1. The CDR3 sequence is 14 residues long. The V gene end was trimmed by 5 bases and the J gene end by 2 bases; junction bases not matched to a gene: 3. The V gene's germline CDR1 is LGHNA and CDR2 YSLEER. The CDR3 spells CASSRDRGTYEQYF. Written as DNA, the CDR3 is TGCGCCAGCAGCAGGGACAGGGGTACCTACGAGCAGTACTTC.

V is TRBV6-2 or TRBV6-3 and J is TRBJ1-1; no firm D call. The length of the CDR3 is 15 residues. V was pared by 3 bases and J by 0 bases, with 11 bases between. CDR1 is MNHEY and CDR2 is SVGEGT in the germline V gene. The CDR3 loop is CASSYPNDLNTEAFF. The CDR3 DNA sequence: TGTGCCAGCAGTTATCCCAACGACCTGAACACTGAAGCTTTCTTT.

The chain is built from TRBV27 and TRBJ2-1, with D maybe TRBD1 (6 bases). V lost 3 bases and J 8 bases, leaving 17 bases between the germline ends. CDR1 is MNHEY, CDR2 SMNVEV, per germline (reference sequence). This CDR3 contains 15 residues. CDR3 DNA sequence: TGTGCCAGCAGTTTTTGGGAAGGGGGAAAGGATGAGCAGTTCTTC. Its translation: CASSFWEGGKDEQFF.

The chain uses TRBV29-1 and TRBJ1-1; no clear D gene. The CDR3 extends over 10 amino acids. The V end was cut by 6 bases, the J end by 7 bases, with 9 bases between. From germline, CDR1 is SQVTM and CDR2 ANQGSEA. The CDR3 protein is CSVSNREAFF. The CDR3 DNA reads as TGCAGCGTCTCCAACCGTGAAGCTTTCTTT.

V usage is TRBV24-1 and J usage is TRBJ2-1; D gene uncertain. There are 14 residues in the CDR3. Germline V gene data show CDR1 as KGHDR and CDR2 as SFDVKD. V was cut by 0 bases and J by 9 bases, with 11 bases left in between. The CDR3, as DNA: TGTGCCACCAGTGATTTGGAAGCCCCGGGTGAGCAGTTCTTC. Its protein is CATSDLEAPGEQFF.

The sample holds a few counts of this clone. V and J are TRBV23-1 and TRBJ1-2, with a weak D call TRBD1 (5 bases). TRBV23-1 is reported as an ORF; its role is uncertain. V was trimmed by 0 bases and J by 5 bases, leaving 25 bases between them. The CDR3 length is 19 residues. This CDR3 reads CASSQSSSLRGAEWYGYTF. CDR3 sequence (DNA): TGCGCCAGCAGTCAATCGAGTTCCCTCAGAGGGGCTGAATGGTATGGCTACACCTTC.

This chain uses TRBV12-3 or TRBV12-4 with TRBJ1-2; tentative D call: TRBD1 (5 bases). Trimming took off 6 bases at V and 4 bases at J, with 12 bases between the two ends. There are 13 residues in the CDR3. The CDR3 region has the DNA TGTGCCAGCAGCCTGGGACGTACCTATGGCTACACCTTC. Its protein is CASSLGRTYGYTF.

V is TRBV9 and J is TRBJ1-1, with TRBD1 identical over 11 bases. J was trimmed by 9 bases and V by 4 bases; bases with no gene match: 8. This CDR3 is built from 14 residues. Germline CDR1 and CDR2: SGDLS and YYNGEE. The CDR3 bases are TGTGCCAGCAGCACTGGACAGGGGGCCATGAAAGCTTTCTTT. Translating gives CASSTGQGAMKAFF.

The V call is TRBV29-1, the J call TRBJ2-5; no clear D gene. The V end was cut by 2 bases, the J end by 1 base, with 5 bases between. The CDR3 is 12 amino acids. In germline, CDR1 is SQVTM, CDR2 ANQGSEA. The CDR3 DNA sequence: TGCAGCGTTGAATCTGGCCAAGAGACCCAGTACTTC. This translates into CSVESGQETQYF.

CDR3 sequence reads: CASRPPQRIQGIREGYTF. The CDR3, as DNA: TGTGCAAGTCGCCCCCCTCAACGAATACAGGGAATAAGGGAGGGCTACACCTTC. This sequence joins TRBV12-2 and TRBJ1-2; TRBD1, as called in the table, went unchecked against the DNA. TRBV12-2 is designated a pseudogene. The CDR3 contains 18 residues.

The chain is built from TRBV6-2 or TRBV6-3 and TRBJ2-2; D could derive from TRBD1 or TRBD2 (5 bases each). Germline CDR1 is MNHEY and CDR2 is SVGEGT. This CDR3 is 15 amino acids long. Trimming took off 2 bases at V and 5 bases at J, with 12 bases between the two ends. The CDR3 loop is CASSYTGAGTGELFF. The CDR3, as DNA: TGTGCCAGCAGTTACACCGGGGCCGGAACCGGGGAGCTGTTTTTT.

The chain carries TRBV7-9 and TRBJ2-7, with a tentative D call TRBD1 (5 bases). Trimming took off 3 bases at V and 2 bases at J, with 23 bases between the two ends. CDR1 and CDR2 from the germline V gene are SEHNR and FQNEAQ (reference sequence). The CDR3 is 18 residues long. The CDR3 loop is CASSFFIRPTVKPYEQYF. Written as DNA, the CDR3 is TGTGCCAGCAGCTTTTTCATCCGCCCGACAGTGAAACCCTACGAGCAGTACTTC.

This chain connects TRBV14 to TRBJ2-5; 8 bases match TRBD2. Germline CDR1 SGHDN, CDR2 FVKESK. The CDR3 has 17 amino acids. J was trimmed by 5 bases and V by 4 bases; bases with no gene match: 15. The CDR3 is CASSPLPAGRALETQYF. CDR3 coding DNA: TGTGCCAGCAGCCCCTTACCGGCCGGGAGGGCCCTCGAGACCCAGTACTTC.

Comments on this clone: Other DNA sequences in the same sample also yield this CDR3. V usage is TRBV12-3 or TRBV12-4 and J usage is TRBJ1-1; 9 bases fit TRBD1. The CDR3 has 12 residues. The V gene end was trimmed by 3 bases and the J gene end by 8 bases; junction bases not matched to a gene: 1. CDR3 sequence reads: CASSFGQGEAFF. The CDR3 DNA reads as TGTGCCAGCAGTTTCGGACAGGGGGAAGCTTTCTTT.

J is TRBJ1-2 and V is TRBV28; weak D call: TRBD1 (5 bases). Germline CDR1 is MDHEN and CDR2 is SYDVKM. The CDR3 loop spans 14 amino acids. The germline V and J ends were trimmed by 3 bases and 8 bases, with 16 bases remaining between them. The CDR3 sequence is CASSFGGVSGGYTF. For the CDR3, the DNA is TGTGCCAGCAGTTTTGGAGGGGTCTCGGGGGGCTACACCTTC.

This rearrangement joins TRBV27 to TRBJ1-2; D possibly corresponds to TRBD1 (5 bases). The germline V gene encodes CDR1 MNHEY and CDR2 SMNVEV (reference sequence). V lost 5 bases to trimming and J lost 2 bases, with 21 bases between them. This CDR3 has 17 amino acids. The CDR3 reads CASSISGTAALNYGYTF. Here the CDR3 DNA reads TGTGCCAGCAGTATCTCCGGGACGGCCGCCTTAAACTATGGCTACACCTTC.

The CDR3 region is CASSPEASSGTVSGANVLTF. The CDR3 nucleotides are TGTGCCAGCAGCCCAGAAGCCTCCTCCGGGACAGTCTCTGGGGCCAACGTCCTGACTTTC. The chain recombines TRBV3-1 (or the pseudogene TRBV3-2) with TRBJ2-6; 7 bases line up with TRBD1. This CDR3 spans 20 amino acids. V shed 4 bases, J shed 0 bases, and the junction held 15 bases outside the gene matches. Per germline, CDR1 LGHDT and CDR2 YNNKEL (reference sequence).